Detailed here is one T cell receptor (beta chain). A much larger clone sits a single nucleotide away, making a read error possible. The data are from a study of CD8+CD57+ T cells in acquired aplastic anemia. Genomic DNA was employed as the template in profiling TCR beta VDJ and CDR3. Via MiXCR, TCRdb re-called the reads, giving one row per CDR3 protein. The sample carries about 81,000 distinct CDR3 sequences, 40% to 55% recorded once. The CDR3 has 15 amino acids. Germline assignment: CDR1 SGHTA and CDR2 FQGNSA. Trimming pared 1 base from V and 5 bases from J, leaving 14 bases between. The sequenced sample consisted of sorted CD4+, CD8+, or CD8+CD57+ T cells (not recorded which) from PBMCs. The V and J genes are TRBV7-2 and TRBJ1-1; no clear D. The receptor was derived from a human donor in good health, serving as a control. This chain's CDR3 is CASSLGEIPETEAFF. CDR3 coding DNA: TGTGCCAGCAGCTTAGGTGAGATCCCCGAGACTGAAGCTTTCTTT.